This T cell receptor (beta chain) was obtained from a study of regulatory dendritic cells for organ transplantation. Comment on this clone: The antigen remains undetermined.

This table comes from immunoSEQ multiplex PCR, and its TCRdb copy is limited to in-frame clones, with some not included. The table has 12,000 or so clones, 74% seen once. General observations from the study: Memory CD8+ T cells were the most oligoclonal; naive cells were highly diverse.

Sorted subsets were CFSE-labeled and cultured roughly five days with allogeneic dendritic cells. From germline, CDR1 is MNHNS and CDR2 SASEGT. V lost 1 base and J 5 bases, leaving 9 bases between the germline ends. The CDR3 sequence is 14 residues long. Source material: naive CD4+ T cells from blood cultured with regulatory dendritic cells. Subset of the sample: CD45RA+ naive T cells. The V gene is TRBV6-1, the J gene TRBJ1-5, with D maybe TRBD1 (5 bases). This TCR was recovered from a human donor in good health. CDR3 nucleotide sequence: TGTGCCAGCAGTGAAGGACAGCCCCATCAGCCCCAGCATTTT. Translation gives CASSEGQPHQPQHF.